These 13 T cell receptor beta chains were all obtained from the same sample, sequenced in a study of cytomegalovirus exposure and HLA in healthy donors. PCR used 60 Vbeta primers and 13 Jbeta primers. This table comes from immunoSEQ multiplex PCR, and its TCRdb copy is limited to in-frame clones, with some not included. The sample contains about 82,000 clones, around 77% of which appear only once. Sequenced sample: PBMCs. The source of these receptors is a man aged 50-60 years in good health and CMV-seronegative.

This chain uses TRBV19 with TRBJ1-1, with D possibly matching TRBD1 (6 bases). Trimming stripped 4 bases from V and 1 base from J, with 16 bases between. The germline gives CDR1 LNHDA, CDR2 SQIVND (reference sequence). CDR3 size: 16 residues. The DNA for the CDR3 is TGTGCCAGTAGTACCCCCCTTAACAGGGCGAACACTGAAGCTTTCTTT. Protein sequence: CASSTPLNRANTEAFF.

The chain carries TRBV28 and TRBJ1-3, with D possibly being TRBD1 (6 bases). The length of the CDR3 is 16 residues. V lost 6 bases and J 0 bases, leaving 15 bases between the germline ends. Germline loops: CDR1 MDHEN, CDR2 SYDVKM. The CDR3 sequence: CASRSRTANSGNTIYF. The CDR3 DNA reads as TGTGCCAGCAGATCCCGGACAGCAAACTCTGGAAACACCATATATTTT.

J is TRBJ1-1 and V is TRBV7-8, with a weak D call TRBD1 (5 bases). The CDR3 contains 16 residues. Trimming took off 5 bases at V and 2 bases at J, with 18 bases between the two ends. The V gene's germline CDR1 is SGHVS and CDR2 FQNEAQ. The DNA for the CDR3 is TGTGCCAGCAGCCGCAGGGAACTGGGGGGAAACACTGAAGCTTTCTTT. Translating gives CASSRRELGGNTEAFF.

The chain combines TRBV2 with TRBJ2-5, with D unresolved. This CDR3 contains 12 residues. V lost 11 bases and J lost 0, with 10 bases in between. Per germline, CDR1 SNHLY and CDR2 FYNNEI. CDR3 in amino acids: CAAKRDQETQYF. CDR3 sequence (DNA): TGTGCCGCCAAGAGAGACCAAGAGACCCAGTACTTC.

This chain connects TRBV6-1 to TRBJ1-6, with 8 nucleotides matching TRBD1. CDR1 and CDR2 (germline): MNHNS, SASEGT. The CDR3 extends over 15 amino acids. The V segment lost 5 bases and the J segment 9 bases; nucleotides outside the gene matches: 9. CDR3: CASSNNQGAPSPLHF. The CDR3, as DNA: TGTGCCAGCAGTAACAATCAGGGGGCGCCTTCACCCCTCCACTTT.

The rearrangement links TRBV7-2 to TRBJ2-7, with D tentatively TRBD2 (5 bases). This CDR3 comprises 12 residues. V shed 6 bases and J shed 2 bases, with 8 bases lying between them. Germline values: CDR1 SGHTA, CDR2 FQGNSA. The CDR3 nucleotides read TGTGCCAGCAGTCCCGGGACCTACGAGCAGTACTTC. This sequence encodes CASSPGTYEQYF.

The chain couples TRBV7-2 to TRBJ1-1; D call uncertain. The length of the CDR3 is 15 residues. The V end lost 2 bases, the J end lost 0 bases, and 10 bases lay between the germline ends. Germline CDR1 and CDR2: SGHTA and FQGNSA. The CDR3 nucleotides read TGTGCCAGCAGCTTAAGGAGTAAGATGAACACTGAAGCTTTCTTT. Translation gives CASSLRSKMNTEAFF. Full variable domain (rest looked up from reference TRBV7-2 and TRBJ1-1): GAGVSQSPSNKVTEKGKDVELRCDPISGHTALYWYRQSLGQGLEFLIYFQGNSAPDKSGLPSDRFSAERTGGSVSTLTIQRTQQEDSAVYLCASSLRSKMNTEAFFGQGTRLTVV.

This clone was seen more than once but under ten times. The CDR3 here is CASSRDRGTQPQHF. DNA for the CDR3: TGTGCCAGCAGTCGGGACAGGGGGACTCAGCCCCAGCATTTT. The chain employs TRBV6-5 and TRBJ1-5, with 11 bases fitting TRBD1. The V gene end was trimmed by 5 bases and the J gene end by 6 bases; junction bases not matched to a gene: 3. The CDR3 sequence is 14 residues long. Per germline, CDR1 MNHEY and CDR2 SVGAGI.

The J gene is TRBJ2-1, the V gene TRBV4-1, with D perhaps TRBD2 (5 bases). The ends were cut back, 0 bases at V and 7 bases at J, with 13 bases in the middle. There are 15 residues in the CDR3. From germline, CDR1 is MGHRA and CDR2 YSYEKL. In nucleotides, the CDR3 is TGCGCCAGCAGCCAAGATCTGAGAGGGTGGAATGAGCAGTTCTTC. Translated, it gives CASSQDLRGWNEQFF.

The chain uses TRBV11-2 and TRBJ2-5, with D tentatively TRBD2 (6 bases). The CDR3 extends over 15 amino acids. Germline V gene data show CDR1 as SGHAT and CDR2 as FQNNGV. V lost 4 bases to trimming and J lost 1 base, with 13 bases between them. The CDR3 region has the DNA TGTGCCAGCAGCTCGAGCAGGGAGGTCCAAGAGACCCAGTACTTC. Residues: CASSSSREVQETQYF.

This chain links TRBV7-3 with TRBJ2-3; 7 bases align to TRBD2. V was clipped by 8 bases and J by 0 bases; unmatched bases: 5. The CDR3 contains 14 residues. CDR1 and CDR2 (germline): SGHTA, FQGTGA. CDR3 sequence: CASRPGGSTDTQYF. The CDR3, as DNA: TGTGCCAGCCGCCCGGGGGGTAGCACAGATACGCAGTATTTT.

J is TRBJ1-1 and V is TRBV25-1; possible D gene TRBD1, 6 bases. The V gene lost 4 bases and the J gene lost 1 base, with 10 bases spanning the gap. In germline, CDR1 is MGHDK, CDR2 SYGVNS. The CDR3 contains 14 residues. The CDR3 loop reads CASSVGTKNTEAFF. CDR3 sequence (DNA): TGTGCCAGCAGTGTCGGGACAAAGAACACTGAAGCTTTCTTT.

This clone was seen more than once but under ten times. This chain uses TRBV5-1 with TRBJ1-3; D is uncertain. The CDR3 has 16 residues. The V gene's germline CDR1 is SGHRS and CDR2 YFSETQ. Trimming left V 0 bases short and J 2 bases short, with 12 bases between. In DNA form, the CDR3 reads TGCGCCAGCAGCTTGGAATCGGGTTGGGCTGGAAACACCATATATTTT. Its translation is CASSLESGWAGNTIYF.